One and the same sample provided the 3 T cell receptor beta chains below, sequenced in a study of T cell changes during pregnancy in multiple sclerosis. Data came from immunoSEQ multiplex PCR; TCRdb stores just in-frame clones and leaves some out. The sample lists 79,000 or so clones; 70% to 90% were seen once. Material: peripheral blood, obtained before pregnancy. These receptors came from a female donor with multiple sclerosis, enrolled in a pregnancy study.

DNA for the CDR3: TGCGCCAGCAGTGAGTACTCCGGGACAGGGGGCAATCAGCCCCAGCATTTT. Protein: CASSEYSGTGGNQPQHF. The chain joins TRBV10-2 to TRBJ1-5, with TRBD1 identical over 10 bases. The CDR3 loop spans 17 amino acids. Per the germline V gene, CDR1 is WSHSY and CDR2 is SAAADI. The J segment lost 2 bases and the V segment lost 1 base, leaving 5 bases of the junction unmatched.

The chain employs TRBV6-1 and TRBJ1-5, with TRBD1 as a possible D gene (6 bases). V was cut by 3 bases and J by 5 bases, with 11 bases left in between. CDR1 is MNHNS, CDR2 SASEGT, per germline. The CDR3 has 14 amino acids. This CDR3 is CASSEYQGYQPQHF. CDR3 DNA: TGTGCCAGCAGTGAGTACCAGGGGTATCAGCCCCAGCATTTT.

The chain links TRBV18 to TRBJ1-1; D may be TRBD1 (5 bases). The germline gives CDR1 KGHSH, CDR2 LQKENI. Trimming removed 6 bases from V and 2 bases from J, with 13 bases in between. This CDR3 is built from 14 residues. CDR3 sequence: CASSPPTDNTEAFF. The DNA for the CDR3 is TGTGCCAGCTCTCCGCCGACAGACAACACTGAAGCTTTCTTT.